This is a list of T cell receptor beta chains from one sample in a study of blood T cell repertoires in COVID-19. Repertoires were generated with immunoSEQ multiplex PCR, while TCRdb's copy carries only in-frame clones and drops some. The data contain under 200,000 clones, around 83% of them singletons. Sequenced sample: peripheral blood. The receptors come from a woman aged 40 to 50 with acute or convalescent COVID-19. Both conserved end residues are part of each CDR3. The order of the fields is D gene, V gene, clone size, J gene, CDR3 protein, CDR3 DNA. The D gene is left open where the match is weak. Expanded clones are given a class, and other clones once, few, many or no size at all.

d_gene: NA; v_gene: TRBV10-2; abundance: NA; j_gene: TRBJ1-2; CDR3aa: CASSGDSWGYTF; CDR3nt: TGCGCCAGCAGTGGAGATAGCTGGGGCTACACCTTC
d_gene: TRBD1; v_gene: TRBV28; abundance: NA; j_gene: TRBJ2-7; CDR3aa: CASSLEWTGVTYEQYF; CDR3nt: TGTGCCAGCAGTTTAGAATGGACAGGCGTTACCTACGAGCAGTACTTC
d_gene: TRBD1; v_gene: TRBV19; abundance: NA; j_gene: TRBJ1-1; CDR3aa: CASSITAWDSQGAFF; CDR3nt: TGTGCCAGTAGTATTACCGCATGGGACAGCCAGGGAGCTTTCTTT
d_gene: NA; v_gene: TRBV30; abundance: NA; j_gene: TRBJ1-3; CDR3aa: CAWSPLRTGNTIYF; CDR3nt: TGTGCCTGGAGTCCTCTAAGAACTGGAAACACCATATATTTT
d_gene: NA; v_gene: TRBV30; abundance: NA; j_gene: TRBJ1-4; CDR3aa: CAWSVTDEKLFF; CDR3nt: TGTGCCTGGAGTGTCACGGATGAAAAACTGTTTTTT
d_gene: TRBD1; v_gene: TRBV28; abundance: NA; j_gene: TRBJ2-1; CDR3aa: CASNRGQGGFNEQFF; CDR3nt: TGTGCCAGCAACAGAGGACAGGGGGGTTTCAATGAGCAGTTCTTC
d_gene: TRBD1; v_gene: TRBV5-6; abundance: NA; j_gene: TRBJ1-2; CDR3aa: CASSRDRIYGYTF; CDR3nt: TGTGCCAGCAGTCGGGACAGGATCTATGGCTACACCTTC
d_gene: TRBD1; v_gene: TRBV11-3; abundance: NA; j_gene: TRBJ2-3; CDR3aa: CARRQGGPMGDTQYF; CDR3nt: TGTGCCAGACGACAGGGGGGTCCTATGGGAGATACGCAGTATTTT
d_gene: TRBD2; v_gene: TRBV6-1; abundance: NA; j_gene: TRBJ2-4; CDR3aa: CASSEGPGLIAGNIQYF; CDR3nt: TGTGCCAGCAGTGAAGGTCCGGGACTGATAGCGGGGAACATTCAGTACTTC
d_gene: NA; v_gene: TRBV5-1; abundance: NA; j_gene: TRBJ2-7; CDR3aa: CASSLDRTTSYEQYF; CDR3nt: TGCGCCAGCAGTTTGGACAGGACTACCTCCTACGAGCAGTACTTC
d_gene: TRBD1; v_gene: TRBV10-3; abundance: NA; j_gene: TRBJ1-4; CDR3aa: CAISEGQGNEKLFF; CDR3nt: TGTGCCATCAGTGAAGGACAGGGGAATGAAAAACTGTTTTTT
d_gene: NA; v_gene: TRBV28; abundance: NA; j_gene: TRBJ1-4; CDR3aa: CASSFTEEKLFF; CDR3nt: TGTGCCAGCAGTTTCACAGAGGAAAAACTGTTTTTT
d_gene: TRBD2; v_gene: TRBV5-5; abundance: NA; j_gene: TRBJ2-3; CDR3aa: CASSRGLAGITDTQYF; CDR3nt: TGTGCCAGCAGCCGCGGACTAGCGGGAATAACAGATACGCAGTATTTT
d_gene: TRBD2; v_gene: TRBV27; abundance: NA; j_gene: TRBJ2-3; CDR3aa: CASSLSSNLLAGTTDTQYF; CDR3nt: TGTGCCAGCAGTTTATCGTCCAATCTACTAGCGGGGACCACAGATACGCAGTATTTT
d_gene: NA; v_gene: TRBV10-1; abundance: many; j_gene: TRBJ2-1; CDR3aa: CASSEVGGYEQFF; CDR3nt: TGCGCCAGCAGTGAGGTAGGGGGTTATGAGCAGTTCTTC
d_gene: NA; v_gene: TRBV10-3; abundance: NA; j_gene: TRBJ1-6; CDR3aa: CAISELGGEGNSPLHF; CDR3nt: TGTGCCATCAGTGAATTAGGGGGTGAGGGGAATTCACCCCTCCACTTT
d_gene: NA; v_gene: TRBV7-2; abundance: NA; j_gene: TRBJ2-3; CDR3aa: CASSLLTSTDTQYF; CDR3nt: TGTGCCAGCAGCTTACTCACTAGCACAGATACGCAGTATTTT
d_gene: NA; v_gene: TRBV25-1; abundance: NA; j_gene: TRBJ1-3; CDR3aa: CASSEQIGNTIYF; CDR3nt: TGTGCCAGCAGTGAGCAGATCGGAAACACCATATATTTT
d_gene: NA; v_gene: TRBV4-2; abundance: NA; j_gene: TRBJ2-2; CDR3aa: CASSHGGVSTGELFF; CDR3nt: TGTGCCAGCAGCCACGGGGGAGTAAGTACCGGGGAGCTGTTTTTT
d_gene: TRBD1; v_gene: TRBV4-1; abundance: NA; j_gene: TRBJ1-1; CDR3aa: CASSLRGQGDTEAFF; CDR3nt: TGCGCCAGCAGCCTAAGGGGACAGGGCGATACTGAAGCTTTCTTT
d_gene: TRBD1; v_gene: TRBV3-1/TRBV3-2; abundance: NA; j_gene: TRBJ1-2; CDR3aa: CASNKGQGVHGYTF; CDR3nt: TGTGCCAGCAACAAAGGACAGGGGGTCCATGGCTACACCTTC
d_gene: NA; v_gene: TRBV7-2; abundance: NA; j_gene: TRBJ1-5; CDR3aa: CASSLEAGNQPQHF; CDR3nt: TGTGCCAGCAGCTTAGAGGCCGGGAATCAGCCCCAGCATTTT
d_gene: TRBD1; v_gene: TRBV28; abundance: NA; j_gene: TRBJ1-2; CDR3aa: CASGVGFKGQGWKSNYGYTF; CDR3nt: TGTGCCAGCGGGGTAGGATTTAAGGGACAGGGGTGGAAATCTAACTATGGCTACACCTTC
d_gene: NA; v_gene: TRBV15; abundance: once; j_gene: TRBJ2-7; CDR3aa: CATSRDPRVIEQYF; CDR3nt: TGTGCCACCAGCAGAGACCCCAGGGTTATCGAGCAGTACTTC